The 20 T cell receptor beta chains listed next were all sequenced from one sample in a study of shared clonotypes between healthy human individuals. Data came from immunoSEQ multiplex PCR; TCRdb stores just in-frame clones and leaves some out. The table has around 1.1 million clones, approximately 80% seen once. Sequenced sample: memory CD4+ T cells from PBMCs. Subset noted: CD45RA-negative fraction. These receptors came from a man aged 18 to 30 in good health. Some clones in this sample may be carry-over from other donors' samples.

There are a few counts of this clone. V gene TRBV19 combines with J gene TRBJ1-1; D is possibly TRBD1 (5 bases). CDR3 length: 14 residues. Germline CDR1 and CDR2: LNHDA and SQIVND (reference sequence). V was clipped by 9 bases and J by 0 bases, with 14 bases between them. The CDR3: CASRDGALNTEAFF. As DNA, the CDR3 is TGTGCCAGCAGGGATGGGGCCTTGAACACTGAAGCTTTCTTT.

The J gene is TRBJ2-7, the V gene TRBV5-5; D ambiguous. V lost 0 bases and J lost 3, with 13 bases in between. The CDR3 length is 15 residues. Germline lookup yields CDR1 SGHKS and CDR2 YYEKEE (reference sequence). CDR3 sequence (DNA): TGTGCCAGCAGCTTGGACTATAGAGCCGGCTACGAGCAGTACTTC. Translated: CASSLDYRAGYEQYF.

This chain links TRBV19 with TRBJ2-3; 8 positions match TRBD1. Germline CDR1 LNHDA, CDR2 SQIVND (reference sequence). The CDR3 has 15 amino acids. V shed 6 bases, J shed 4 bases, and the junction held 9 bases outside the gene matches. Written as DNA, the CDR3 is TGTGCCAGTAGCAACGGACAGGGACGCGCAGATACGCAGTATTTT. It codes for CASSNGQGRADTQYF.

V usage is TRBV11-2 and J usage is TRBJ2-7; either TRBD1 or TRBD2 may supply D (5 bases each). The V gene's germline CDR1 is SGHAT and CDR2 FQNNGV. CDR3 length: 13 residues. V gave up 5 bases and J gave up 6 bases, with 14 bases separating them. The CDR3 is CASSPRRDGEQYF. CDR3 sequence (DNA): TGTGCCAGCAGCCCCCGCAGGGACGGCGAGCAGTACTTC.

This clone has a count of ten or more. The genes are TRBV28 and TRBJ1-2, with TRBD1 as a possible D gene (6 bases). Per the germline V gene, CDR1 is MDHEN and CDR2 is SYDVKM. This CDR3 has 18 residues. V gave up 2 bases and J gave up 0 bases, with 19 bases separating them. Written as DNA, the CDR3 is TGTGCCAGCAGTTTAGGGATTTTACGAGGGGGGACTAACTATGGCTACACCTTC. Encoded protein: CASSLGILRGGTNYGYTF.

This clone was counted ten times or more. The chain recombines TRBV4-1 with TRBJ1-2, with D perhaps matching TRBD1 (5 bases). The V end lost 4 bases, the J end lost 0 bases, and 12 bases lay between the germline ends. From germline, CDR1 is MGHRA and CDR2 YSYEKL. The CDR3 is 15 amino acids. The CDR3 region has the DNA TGCGCCAGCAGCCGCGGGGCGCCCGCTAACTATGGCTACACCTTC. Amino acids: CASSRGAPANYGYTF.

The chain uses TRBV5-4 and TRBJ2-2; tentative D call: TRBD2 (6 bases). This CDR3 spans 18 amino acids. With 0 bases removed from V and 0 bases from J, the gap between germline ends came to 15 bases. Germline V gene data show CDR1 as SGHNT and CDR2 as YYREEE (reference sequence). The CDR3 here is CASSLGGSGDSNTGELFF. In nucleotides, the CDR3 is TGTGCCAGCAGCTTGGGAGGGTCGGGAGATTCGAACACCGGGGAGCTGTTTTTT.

The CDR3 DNA follows: TGTGCCAGCAGTCCGTACCCCGGGACTGAAGCTTTCTTT. Its translation: CASSPYPGTEAFF. The chain carries TRBV27 and TRBJ1-1; D uncertain. V lost 5 bases, J lost 5 bases, and 12 bases lay in between. CDR3 size: 13 residues. From germline, CDR1 is MNHEY and CDR2 SMNVEV (reference sequence).

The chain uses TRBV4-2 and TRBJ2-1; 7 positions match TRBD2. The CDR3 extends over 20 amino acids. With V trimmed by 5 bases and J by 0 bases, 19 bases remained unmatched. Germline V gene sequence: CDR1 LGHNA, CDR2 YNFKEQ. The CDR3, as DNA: TGTGCCAGCAGCGCGCGATCGGCGGGAGTCGTTAGTTACTCCTACAATGAGCAGTTCTTC. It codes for CASSARSAGVVSYSYNEQFF.

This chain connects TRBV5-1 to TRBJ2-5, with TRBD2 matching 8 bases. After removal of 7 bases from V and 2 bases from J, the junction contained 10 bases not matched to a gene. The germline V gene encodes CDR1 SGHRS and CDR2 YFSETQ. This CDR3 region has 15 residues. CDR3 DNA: TGCGCCAGCTATCCCGGGACTAGGGGACAAGAGACCCAGTACTTC. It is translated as CASYPGTRGQETQYF.

In DNA, the CDR3 is TGTGCCAGCAGTTACTCCAGGGCCACGTCCAAAAACATTCAGTACTTC. Translated: CASSYSRATSKNIQYF. The chain combines TRBV6-5 with TRBJ2-4; possibly TRBD1 for D (5 bases). The CDR3 length is 16 residues. Germline V gene data show CDR1 as MNHEY and CDR2 as SVGAGI. Trimming took off 0 bases at V and 2 bases at J, with 11 bases between the two ends.

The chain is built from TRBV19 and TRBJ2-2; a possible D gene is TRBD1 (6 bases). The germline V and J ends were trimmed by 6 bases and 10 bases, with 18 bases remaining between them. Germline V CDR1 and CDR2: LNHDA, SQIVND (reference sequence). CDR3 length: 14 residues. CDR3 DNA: TGTGCCAGTAGCACCACAACGGACAGCCCGGAGCTGTTTTTT. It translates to CASSTTTDSPELFF.

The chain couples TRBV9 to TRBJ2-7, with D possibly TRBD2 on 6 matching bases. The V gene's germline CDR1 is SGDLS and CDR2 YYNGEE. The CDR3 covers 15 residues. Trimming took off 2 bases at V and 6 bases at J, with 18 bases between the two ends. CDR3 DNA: TGTGCCAGCAGCGTTACCGGGAGCCGGGGTGTCGAGCAGTACTTC. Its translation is CASSVTGSRGVEQYF.

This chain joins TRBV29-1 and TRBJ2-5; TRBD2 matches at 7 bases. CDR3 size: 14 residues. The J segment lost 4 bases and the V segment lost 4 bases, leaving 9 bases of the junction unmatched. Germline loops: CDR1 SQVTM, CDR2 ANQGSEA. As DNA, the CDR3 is TGCAGCGTTGGTCCCTCCAGCGGGATAGAGACCCAGTACTTC. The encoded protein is CSVGPSSGIETQYF.

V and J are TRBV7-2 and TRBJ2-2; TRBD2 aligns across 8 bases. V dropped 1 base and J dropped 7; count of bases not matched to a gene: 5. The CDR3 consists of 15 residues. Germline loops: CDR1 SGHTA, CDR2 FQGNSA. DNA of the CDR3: TGTGCCAGCAGCTTAGGACTAGCGCTTGGCGGGGAGCTGTTTTTT. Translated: CASSLGLALGGELFF.

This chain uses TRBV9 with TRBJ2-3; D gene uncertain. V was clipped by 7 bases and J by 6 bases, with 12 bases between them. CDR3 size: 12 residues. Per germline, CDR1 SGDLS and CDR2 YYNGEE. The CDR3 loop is CASGPPRDTQYF. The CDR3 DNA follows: TGTGCCAGCGGACCGCCTCGGGATACGCAGTATTTT.

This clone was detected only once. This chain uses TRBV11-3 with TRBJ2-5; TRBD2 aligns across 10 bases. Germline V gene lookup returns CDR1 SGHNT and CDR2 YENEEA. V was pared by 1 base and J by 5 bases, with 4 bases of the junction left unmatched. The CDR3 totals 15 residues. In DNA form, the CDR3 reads TGTGCCAGCAGCTTAGGCCTAGCGGGGGAGGAGACCCAGTACTTC. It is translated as CASSLGLAGEETQYF.

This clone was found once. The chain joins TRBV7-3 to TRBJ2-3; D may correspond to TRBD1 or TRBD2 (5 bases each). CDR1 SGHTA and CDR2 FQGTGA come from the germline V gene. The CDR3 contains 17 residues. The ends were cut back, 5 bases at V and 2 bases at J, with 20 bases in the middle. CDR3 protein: CASSPLGALKTTDTQYF. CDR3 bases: TGTGCCAGCAGCCCCCTCGGGGCGCTGAAGACCACAGATACGCAGTATTTT.

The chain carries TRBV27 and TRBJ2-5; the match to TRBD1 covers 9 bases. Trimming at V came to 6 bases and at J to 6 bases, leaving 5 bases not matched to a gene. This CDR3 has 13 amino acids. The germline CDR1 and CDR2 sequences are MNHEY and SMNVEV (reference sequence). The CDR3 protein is CASSGDRAQTQYF. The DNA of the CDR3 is TGTGCCAGCAGCGGGGACAGGGCGCAGACCCAGTACTTC.

DNA for the CDR3: TGCGCCAGCAGCGAGCTCGCAACTAATGAAAAACTGTTTTTT. It specifies CASSELATNEKLFF. This chain uses TRBV5-1 with TRBJ1-4; unclear D gene. Trimming cost V 4 bases and J 0 bases, with 7 bases left between them. Germline CDR1 and CDR2: SGHRS and YFSETQ. The CDR3 is 14 amino acids.